The 16 T cell receptor beta chains below all came from one sample that was sequenced in a study of shared clonotypes between healthy human individuals. The protocol was immunoSEQ multiplex PCR, while the TCRdb copy is restricted to in-frame clones and leaves out a portion. The sample contains 1,500,000 or so clones, 96% of which appear only once. The sample taken for sequencing was naive CD4+ T cells sorted from blood. Subset given: CD45RA+ positively selected. These receptors were collected from a man under 40 in good health.

In DNA, the CDR3 is TGCGCCAGCAGCCAAGTAAACGGGGCGGGATACAGATTGAACACCGGGGAGCTGTTTTTT. This codes for CASSQVNGAGYRLNTGELFF. The gene calls are TRBV4-1 and TRBJ2-2; possible D gene TRBD2, 6 bases. Germline values: CDR1 MGHRA, CDR2 YSYEKL. The CDR3 runs to 20 residues. The ends were cut back, 1 base at V and 1 base at J, with 22 bases in the middle.

V usage is TRBV28 and J usage is TRBJ1-2, with D tentatively TRBD1 (6 bases). This CDR3 has 18 amino acids. V shed 6 bases and J shed 5 bases, with 28 bases lying between them. The V gene's germline CDR1 is MDHEN and CDR2 SYDVKM. The CDR3 loop reads CASSAGLTPGQDLYGYTF. For the CDR3, the DNA is TGTGCCAGCAGCGCTGGCCTGACTCCGGGACAAGATTTGTATGGCTACACCTTC.

The chain joins TRBV7-9 to TRBJ2-4; D not certain. The germline V gene encodes CDR1 SEHNR and CDR2 FQNEAQ (reference sequence). Trimming shortened V by 5 bases and J by 0 bases, and 11 bases separated the two germline ends. The CDR3 covers 15 residues. This CDR3 reads CASSPPVVAKNIQYF. CDR3 sequence (DNA): TGTGCCAGCAGCCCCCCAGTAGTAGCCAAAAACATTCAGTACTTC.

The chain combines TRBV5-1 with TRBJ2-1; 13 bases line up with TRBD2. The CDR3 length is 15 residues. CDR1 and CDR2 (germline): SGHRS, YFSETQ. Germline trimming cut 7 bases from V and 4 bases from J; bases unmatched to any gene: 5. The CDR3 loop is CASDPGLAGYNEQFF. The CDR3 region has the DNA TGCGCCAGCGACCCGGGACTAGCGGGATACAATGAGCAGTTCTTC.

In the case of this clone: The same CDR3 also results from other DNA sequences found in this sample. The chain carries TRBV19 and TRBJ2-7; no definite D call. CDR3 length: 12 residues. The germline V gene encodes CDR1 LNHDA and CDR2 SQIVND (reference sequence). V gave up 3 bases and J gave up 3 bases, with 6 bases separating them. The CDR3 bases are TGTGCCAGTAGTATCTCGGGCTACGAGCAGTACTTC. Its protein is CASSISGYEQYF.

This chain links TRBV14 with TRBJ2-3; D unclear. Germline V gene sequence: CDR1 SGHDN, CDR2 FVKESK. This CDR3 region has 16 residues. V was trimmed by 0 bases and J by 6 bases, leaving 16 bases between them. CDR3 loop: CASSQDGQANTDTQYF. The CDR3 nucleotides read TGTGCCAGCAGCCAAGATGGGCAGGCAAATACGGATACGCAGTATTTT.

This chain uses TRBV30 with TRBJ2-4, with D possibly TRBD2 on 6 matching bases. Germline V gene data show CDR1 as GTSNPN and CDR2 as SVGIG (reference sequence). The length of the CDR3 is 17 residues. V was pared by 3 bases and J by 0 bases, with 18 bases between. The DNA of the CDR3 is TGTGCCTGGAGAGCGCCCGGGGACTTCTTAGCCAAAAACATTCAGTACTTC. Residues: CAWRAPGDFLAKNIQYF.

The chain employs TRBV19 and TRBJ2-5; 8 bases are a match to TRBD1. V lost 5 bases and J lost 5; bases outside the gene matches: 4. The CDR3 has 13 residues. The germline V gene has CDR1 LNHDA and CDR2 SQIVND (reference sequence). The CDR3, as DNA: TGTGCCAGTAGTGCAGGGGACAGGGAGACCCAGTACTTC. It translates to CASSAGDRETQYF.

The V and J genes are TRBV29-1 and TRBJ2-1; possibly TRBD1 for D (6 bases). In germline, CDR1 is SQVTM, CDR2 ANQGSEA. Between the trimmed V and J ends, which lost 1 base and 4 bases, there was a span of 11 bases. The CDR3 contains 14 residues. CDR3 loop: CSVEGDTGYNEQFF. The CDR3 DNA follows: TGCAGCGTTGAAGGGGACACAGGTTACAATGAGCAGTTCTTC.

The chain couples TRBV5-1 to TRBJ1-4; D gene uncertain. The germline CDR1 and CDR2 sequences are SGHRS and YFSETQ. V shed 3 bases and J shed 7 bases, with 13 bases lying between them. The CDR3 is 14 amino acids. Written as DNA, the CDR3 is TGCGCCAGCAGCTCGGACGCCGGTAGTGAAAAACTGTTTTTT. It encodes CASSSDAGSEKLFF.

The chain combines TRBV2 with TRBJ2-5; TRBD2 matches 10 bases. The CDR3 sequence is 16 residues long. Trimming at V came to 1 base and at J to 2 bases, leaving 4 bases not matched to a gene. Germline V lookup: CDR1 SNHLY, CDR2 FYNNEI. The CDR3 loop reads CASSEEIAGGQETQYF. DNA of the CDR3: TGTGCCAGCAGTGAAGAGATAGCGGGAGGACAAGAGACCCAGTACTTC.

This clone was counted once. The chain is built from TRBV5-1 and TRBJ1-5; weak D call: TRBD1 (5 bases). Trimming left V 0 bases short and J 0 bases short, with 7 bases between. The germline V gene encodes CDR1 SGHRS and CDR2 YFSETQ. CDR3 length: 15 amino acids. The CDR3 DNA is TGCGCCAGCAGCTTGGGAGACAGTAGCAATCAGCCCCAGCATTTT. It is translated as CASSLGDSSNQPQHF.

This clone was counted once. The same CDR3 also results from other DNA sequences found in this sample. The gene calls are TRBV20-1 and TRBJ2-5; D unclear. Germline V gene data show CDR1 as DFQATT and CDR2 as SNEGSKA (reference sequence). Between the trimmed V and J ends, which lost 1 base and 5 bases, there was a span of 5 bases. The CDR3 length is 11 residues. The CDR3 loop reads CSARVGETQYF. The CDR3 nucleotides read TGCAGTGCTAGAGTGGGCGAGACCCAGTACTTC.

The chain's CDR3 is CATSDRGFDEQYF. CDR3 sequence (DNA): TGCGCCACCTCCGACAGGGGGTTCGACGAGCAGTACTTC. V and J are TRBV10-1 and TRBJ2-7; 9 bases are a match to TRBD1. This CDR3 comprises 13 residues. Germline values: CDR1 WNHNN, CDR2 SYGVQD (reference sequence). Unmatched junction bases numbered 9, after V lost 10 bases and J lost 5 bases.

The V call is TRBV27, the J call TRBJ2-2; 9 bases fit TRBD1. V shed 5 bases and J 4 bases; nucleotides not matched to a gene: 8. Germline V gene lookup returns CDR1 MNHEY and CDR2 SMNVEV (reference sequence). The CDR3 covers 16 residues. Here the CDR3 reads CASSPLQGAFTGELFF. CDR3 nucleotide sequence: TGTGCCAGCAGTCCCCTACAGGGGGCATTCACCGGGGAGCTGTTTTTT.

The genes are TRBV4-2 and TRBJ2-2; either TRBD1 or TRBD2 may supply D (5 bases each). This CDR3 spans 16 amino acids. CDR1 and CDR2 (germline): LGHNA, YNFKEQ. Trimming shortened V by 4 bases and J by 4 bases, and 16 bases separated the two germline ends. The CDR3 DNA reads TGTGCCAGCAGCCCGGTTGGGGACGCAGGCACCGGGGAGCTGTTTTTT. Translating it yields CASSPVGDAGTGELFF.